This T cell receptor beta chain was sequenced in a study of cytotoxic CD8 clonotypes in ibrutinib-treated CLL. Regarding the study as a whole: Clonality increased with ibrutinib response but returned toward baseline at progression.

Target depth was 1 in 200,000 to 1 in 1 million T cells, about 10x per clonotype. Profiled with immunoSEQ multiplex PCR; TCRdb holds only in-frame clones, not every one. The sample contains 29,000 or so clones, about three quarters of which appear only once. This clone came up a few times. The antigen is undetermined. The CDR3 has 14 residues. The germline V gene encodes CDR1 SGHRS and CDR2 YFSETQ. The V end was cut by 0 bases, the J end by 1 base, with 8 bases between. The receptor was isolated from a human donor with chronic lymphocytic leukemia. The sequenced sample was PBMCs, obtained after 36 months of ibrutinib treatment. The chain recombines TRBV5-1 with TRBJ2-7; D is ambiguous. The CDR3 nucleotides are TGCGCCAGCAGCTTGGTCGGCAGTTCCTACGAGCAGTACTTC. Translating gives CASSLVGSSYEQYF.